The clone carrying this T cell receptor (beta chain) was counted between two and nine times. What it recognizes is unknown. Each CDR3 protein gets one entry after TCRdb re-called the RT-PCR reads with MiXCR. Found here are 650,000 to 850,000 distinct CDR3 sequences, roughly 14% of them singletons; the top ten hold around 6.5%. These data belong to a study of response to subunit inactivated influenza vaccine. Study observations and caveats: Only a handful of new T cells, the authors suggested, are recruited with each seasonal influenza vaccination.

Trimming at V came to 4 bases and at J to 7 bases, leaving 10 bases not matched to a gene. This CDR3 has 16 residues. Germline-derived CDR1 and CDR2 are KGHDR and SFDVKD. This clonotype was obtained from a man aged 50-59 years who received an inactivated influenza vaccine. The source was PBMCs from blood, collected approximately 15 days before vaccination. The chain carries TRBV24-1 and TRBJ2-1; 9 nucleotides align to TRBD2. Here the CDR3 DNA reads TGTGCCACCAGTGACCCGGGGATAGCGGGGGTTAATGAGCAGTTCTTC. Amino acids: CATSDPGIAGVNEQFF.